Each of the 9 T cell receptor beta chains below was sequenced from the same sample in a study of CD8 T cells in ankylosing spondylitis. TCRdb itself ran the 5' RACE reads through MiXCR, one entry per CDR3 protein. The sample shows 100,000 or so distinct CDR3 sequences, more than 8.5% of them seen only once. No antigen has been identified for these receptors. General study results and limits: Characteristic of ankylosing spondylitis blood, it appeared, was a TCR beta motif comprising roughly 8 highly homologous variants.

The specimen sequenced was blood, either unsorted or a sorted T cell fraction (not recorded which). All receptors derive from a male donor with ankylosing spondylitis.

This clonotype was detected many times. This chain uses TRBV5-1 with TRBJ2-4; perhaps D is TRBD1 or TRBD2 (5 bases each). Trimming took 2 bases from V and 5 from J, leaving 23 bases between them. There are 18 residues in the CDR3. Germline V gene sequence: CDR1 SGHRS, CDR2 YFSETQ. The CDR3 bases are TGCGCCAGCAGCTTCGCCTTTCGGGACGGAAAAAGGGAAAACATTCAGTACTTC. Translation: CASSFAFRDGKRENIQYF. Based on the CDR3 plus reference TRBV5-1 and TRBJ2-4, the full variable domain is KAGVTQTPRYLIKTRGQQVTLSCSPISGHRSVSWYQQTPGQGLQFLFEYFSETQRNKGNFPGRFSGRQFSNSRSEMNVSTLELGDSALYLCASSFAFRDGKRENIQYFGAGTRLSVL.

This clonotype was counted between two and nine times. The chain recombines TRBV5-6 with TRBJ2-1, with D maybe TRBD2 (6 bases). CDR1 and CDR2 (germline): SGHDT, YYEEEE. V gave up 0 bases and J gave up 9 bases, with 10 bases separating them. The CDR3 covers 13 residues. The CDR3 DNA reads TGTGCCAGCAGCTTGGTTGGGGGGACTGAGCAGTTCTTC. Residues: CASSLVGGTEQFF.

In its sample, this clonotype was seen a few times. The chain carries TRBV7-7 and TRBJ2-1; 7 nucleotides agree with TRBD2. Trimming cost V 5 bases and J 7 bases; bases outside gene matches: 5. This CDR3 comprises 13 residues. CDR1 SSHAT and CDR2 FNYEAQ come from the germline V gene (reference sequence). DNA for the CDR3: TGTGCCAGCAGCCAGGGAGCGGGGAATGAGCAGTTCTTC. The encoded protein is CASSQGAGNEQFF.

This clonotype came up many times. J is TRBJ2-2 and V is TRBV4-1, with TRBD1 identical over 7 bases. V was clipped by 4 bases and J by 3 bases; unmatched bases: 8. The length of the CDR3 is 16 residues. Germline values: CDR1 MGHRA, CDR2 YSYEKL. The DNA for the CDR3 is TGCGCCAGCAGCCCAGGGCCTCAGGGGGACACCGGGGAGCTGTTTTTT. Its translation is CASSPGPQGDTGELFF.

This clonotype occurred many times. This chain links TRBV4-1 with TRBJ1-1; no definite D call. The germline gives CDR1 MGHRA, CDR2 YSYEKL. V was pared by 1 base and J by 0 bases, with 15 bases between. This CDR3 spans 17 amino acids. CDR3: CASSQASREALNTEAFF. The CDR3 DNA is TGCGCCAGCAGCCAAGCGTCTCGGGAGGCTCTGAACACTGAAGCTTTCTTT.

This chain connects TRBV5-5 to TRBJ2-1; D perhaps matches TRBD2 (6 bases). V was pared by 3 bases and J by 4 bases, with 14 bases between. Germline loops: CDR1 SGHKS, CDR2 YYEKEE (reference sequence). This CDR3 has 15 amino acids. CDR3 DNA: TGTGCCAGCAGCTCGGGACTCTCTTCTTACAATGAGCAGTTCTTC. Amino acids: CASSSGLSSYNEQFF.

This clonotype came up a few times. The chain carries TRBV6-1 and TRBJ2-2, with TRBD1 as a possible D gene (6 bases). Between the trimmed V and J ends, which lost 4 bases and 1 base, there was a span of 10 bases. The V gene's germline CDR1 is MNHNS and CDR2 SASEGT. The CDR3 totals 15 residues. The CDR3 nucleotides are TGTGCCAGCAGTGTAGAGACAGGGAACACCGGGGAGCTGTTTTTT. As protein: CASSVETGNTGELFF.

This chain connects TRBV4-1 to TRBJ2-7, with a weak D call TRBD1 (6 bases). CDR1 MGHRA and CDR2 YSYEKL come from the germline V gene. V lost 4 bases and J lost 6, with 19 bases in between. The CDR3 contains 15 residues. The CDR3 DNA reads as TGCGCCAGCAGCCCCGTGGGGGCGCTGGTGAGCGAGCAGTACGTC. Amino acids: CASSPVGALVSEQYV.

The table lists this clonotype with a few counts. The V gene is TRBV7-9, the J gene TRBJ1-4; maybe TRBD1 (6 bases). CDR3 length equals 13 residues. V dropped 8 bases and J dropped 3 bases, with 10 bases sitting between them. CDR1 and CDR2 (germline): SEHNR, FQNEAQ (reference sequence). The CDR3 DNA is TGTGCCAGCGGGGGCTTGGCTAATGAAAAACTGTTTTTT. It encodes CASGGLANEKLFF.